The 4 T cell receptor beta chains listed next were all sequenced from one sample in a study of CD8 T cells in ankylosing spondylitis. Study-wide results and limits: Seemingly distinctive of ankylosing spondylitis blood was a TCR beta motif formed by eight highly homologous variants.

TCRdb re-called the 5' RACE reads with MiXCR, one entry per CDR3 protein. The table records around 770,000 distinct CDR3 sequences, about 10% of them present only once. Antigen specificity for these receptors is unknown. Sequenced material: blood, either unsorted or a sorted T cell fraction (not recorded which). These receptors came from a male donor with ankylosing spondylitis.

The chain uses TRBV4-2 and TRBJ1-1, with D hard to call. The CDR3 is 15 residues long. Trimming shortened V by 4 bases and J by 4 bases, and 16 bases separated the two germline ends. Germline CDR1 LGHNA, CDR2 YNFKEQ. This CDR3 is CASSRQREKSTEAFF. The CDR3 DNA is TGTGCCAGCAGCCGTCAAAGGGAGAAGAGCACTGAAGCTTTCTTT.

This clonotype came up many times. The V call is TRBV10-3, the J call TRBJ1-1, with a weak D call TRBD1 (6 bases). This CDR3 has 14 amino acids. Trimming removed 3 bases from V and 5 bases from J, with 13 bases in between. CDR1 ENHRY and CDR2 SYGVKD come from the germline V gene. The CDR3 nucleotides are TGTGCCATCAGTGAAGGTTGGACAGAGACTGAAGCTTTCTTT. Its protein is CAISEGWTETEAFF.

The genes are TRBV5-1 and TRBJ1-1; D ambiguous. The ends were cut back, 0 bases at V and 4 bases at J, with 10 bases in the middle. Germline V gene data show CDR1 as SGHRS and CDR2 as YFSETQ. The CDR3 is made up of 14 amino acids. As DNA, the CDR3 is TGCGCCAGCAGCTTGGATTATGGGTTCACTGAAGCTTTCTTT. It translates to CASSLDYGFTEAFF.

The V gene is TRBV27, the J gene TRBJ2-3; 10 bases align to TRBD2. The CDR3 length is 16 residues. The germline V gene encodes CDR1 MNHEY and CDR2 SMNVEV (reference sequence). V lost 8 bases, J lost 2 bases, and 10 bases stayed unmatched. In nucleotides, the CDR3 is TGTGCCAGCCGAGATAGCGGGGGGACCAACACAGATACGCAGTATTTT. It translates to CASRDSGGTNTDTQYF.